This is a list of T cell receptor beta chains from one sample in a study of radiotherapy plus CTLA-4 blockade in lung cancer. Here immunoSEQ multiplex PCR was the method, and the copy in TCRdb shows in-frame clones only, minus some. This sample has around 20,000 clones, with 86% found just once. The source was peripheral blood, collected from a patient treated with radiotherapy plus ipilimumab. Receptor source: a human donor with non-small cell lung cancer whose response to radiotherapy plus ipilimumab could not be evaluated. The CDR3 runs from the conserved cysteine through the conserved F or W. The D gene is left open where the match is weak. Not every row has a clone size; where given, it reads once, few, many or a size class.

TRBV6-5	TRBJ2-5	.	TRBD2	TGTGCCAGCACCGGGAGGAAGACCCAGTACTTC	CASTGRKTQYF
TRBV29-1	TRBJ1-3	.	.	TGCAGCGTTGAAACTGGGATTACAGGCCTTCTTACTGGAAACACCATATATTTT	CSVETGITGLLTGNTIYF
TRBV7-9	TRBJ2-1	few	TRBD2	TGTGCCAGTAGCGGGGGGGCCTCCAATGAGCAGTTCTTC	CASSGGASNEQFF
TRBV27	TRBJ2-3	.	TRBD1	TGTGCCAGCAGTTTTAGACGGACAGGCCATGCTAGCACAGATACGCAGTATTTT	CASSFRRTGHASTDTQYF
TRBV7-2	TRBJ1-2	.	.	TGTGCCAGCAGCCCTCAGGGGCCCAGCCGTTGGAACACCTTC	CASSPQGPSRWNTF
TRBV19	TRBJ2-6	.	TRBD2	TGTGCCAGTAGTAAAGGACCGGGACTAGAGGCCGGGGCCAACGTCCTGACTTTC	CASSKGPGLEAGANVLTF
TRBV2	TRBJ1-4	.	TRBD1	TGTGCCAGCAGTCGACAGGGGGCTGGGGAAAAACTGTTTTTT	CASSRQGAGEKLFF
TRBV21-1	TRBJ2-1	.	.	TGTGCCAGCAGCAACAGGGGGGAAATTTGGGATGAGCAGTTCTTC	CASSNRGEIWDEQFF
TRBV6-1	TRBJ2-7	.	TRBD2	TGTGCCAGCAGTGATAGACTAGCGGAACCAAGCTACGAGCAGTACTTC	CASSDRLAEPSYEQYF
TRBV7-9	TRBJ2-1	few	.	TGTGCCAGCAGCCGTAGCGTTAATGAGCAGTTCTTC	CASSRSVNEQFF
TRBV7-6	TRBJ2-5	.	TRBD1	TGTGCCAGCAGCTTATATTCAGGGGGAAGGGAGACCCAGTACTTC	CASSLYSGGRETQYF
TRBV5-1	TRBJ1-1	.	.	TGCGCCAGCAGCTTGGACGGTTTGAACACTGAAGCTTTCTTT	CASSLDGLNTEAFF
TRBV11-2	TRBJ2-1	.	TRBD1	TGTGCCAGCAGCTCCCGGGACAGGAGATACAATGAGCAGTTCTTC	CASSSRDRRYNEQFF
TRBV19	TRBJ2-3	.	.	TGTGCCAGTAGTATGGGTAGCGGTGGTACAGATACGCAGTATTTT	CASSMGSGGTDTQYF
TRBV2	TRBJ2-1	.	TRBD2	TGTGCCGGGGGGACTAGCATTCCGCCCAATGAGCAGTTCTTC	CAGGTSIPPNEQFF
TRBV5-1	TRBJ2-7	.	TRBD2	TGCGCCAGCAGCTTCTCCCCAGCGGGGGCCTCCTACGAGCAGTACTTC	CASSFSPAGASYEQYF
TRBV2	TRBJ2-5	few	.	TGTGCCAGCAGACAACGATTCCAAGAGACCCAGTACTTC	CASRQRFQETQYF
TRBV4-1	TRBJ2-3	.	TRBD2	TGCGCCAGCAGCCCCATATCCATCTCTACGATTACTAGCGGGGGATCGGATACGCAGTATTTT	CASSPISISTITSGGSDTQYF
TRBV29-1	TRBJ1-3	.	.	TGCAGCGTCAGTATCCTCTCTGGAAACACCATATATTTT	CSVSILSGNTIYF
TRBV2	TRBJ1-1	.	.	TGTGCCAGCAGTCCCCCCAGGACAGCCCTAAGGTTAACTTTCTTT	CASSPPRTALRLTFF
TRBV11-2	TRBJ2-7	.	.	TGTGCCAGCAGCCGATTTCGGGACTCATCCTACGAGCAGTACTTC	CASSRFRDSSYEQYF
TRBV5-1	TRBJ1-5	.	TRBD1	TGCGCCAGCAGCCCTACCCCTGGACAGGGTGGGCAGCCCCAGCATTTT	CASSPTPGQGGQPQHF
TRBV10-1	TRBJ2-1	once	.	TGCGCCAGCAGTCCCCTAGTTGGAAATGAGCAGTTCTTC	CASSPLVGNEQFF
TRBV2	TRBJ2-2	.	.	TGTGCCAGCAGTGAGCAGGGGGGGAACACCGGGGAGCTGTTTTTT	CASSEQGGNTGELFF
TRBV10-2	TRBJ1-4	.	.	TGCGCCAGCGGGGAGAATGAAAAACTGTTTTTT	CASGENEKLFF
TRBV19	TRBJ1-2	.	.	TGTGCTAGTAGGAGTCCCGTAGCTAACTATGGCTACACCTTC	CASRSPVANYGYTF
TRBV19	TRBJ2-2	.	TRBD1	TGTGCCAGTAGCGACAGGGCCCTGTTAGGGGAGCTGTTTTTT	CASSDRALLGELFF
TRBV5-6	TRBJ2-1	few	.	TGTGCCAGCAGCCGTTTCTTCGATGAGCAGTTCTTC	CASSRFFDEQFF
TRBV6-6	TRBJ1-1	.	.	TGTGCCAGCATGAAACAGGGCGATTTAGTGGGGGCTTTCTTT	CASMKQGDLVGAFF
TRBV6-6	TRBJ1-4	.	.	TGTGCCAGCAGTTTCCCAGGGGCAACTAATGAAAAACTGTTTTTT	CASSFPGATNEKLFF
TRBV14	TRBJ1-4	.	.	TGTGCCAGCAGCCGTCCAGGGTCCGGCGAAAAACTGTTTTTT	CASSRPGSGEKLFF
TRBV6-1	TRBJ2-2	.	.	TGTGCCAGCAGGCCTGGAGAAACGAACACCGGGGAGCTGTTTTTT	CASRPGETNTGELFF